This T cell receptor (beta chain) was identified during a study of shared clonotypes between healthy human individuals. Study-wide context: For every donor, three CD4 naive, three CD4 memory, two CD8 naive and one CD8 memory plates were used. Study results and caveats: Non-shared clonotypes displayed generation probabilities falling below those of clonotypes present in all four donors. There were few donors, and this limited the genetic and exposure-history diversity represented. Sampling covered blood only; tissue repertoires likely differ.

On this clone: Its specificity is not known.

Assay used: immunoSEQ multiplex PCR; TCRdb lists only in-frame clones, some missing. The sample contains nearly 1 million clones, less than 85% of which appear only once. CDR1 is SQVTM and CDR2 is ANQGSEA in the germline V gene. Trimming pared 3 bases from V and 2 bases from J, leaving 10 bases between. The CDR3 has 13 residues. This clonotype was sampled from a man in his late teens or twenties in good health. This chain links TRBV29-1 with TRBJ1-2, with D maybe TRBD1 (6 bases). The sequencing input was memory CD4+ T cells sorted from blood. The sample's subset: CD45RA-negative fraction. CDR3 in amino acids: CSVEIGGNYGYTF. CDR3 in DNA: TGCAGCGTTGAGATAGGGGGGAACTATGGCTACACCTTC.